This TCR beta chain comes out of a study of identical twins. The V end lost 4 bases, the J end lost 4 bases, and 11 bases lay between the germline ends. Germline CDR1 LNHNV, CDR2 YYDKDF (reference sequence). The CDR3 length is 15 residues. TCRdb used MiXCR to reprocess the 5' RACE reads, holding one entry per CDR3 protein. The table shows around 690,000 distinct CDR3 sequences, with 21% occurring only once. This clonotype was recorded many times. This same sample was also taken into another study, of T cells expressing NK-cell markers. In that study: More than 5 of the donors carried dominant NKG2C+ clonotypes that took up about 1.0-7.5% of their CD8+ T cells.

V gene TRBV15 combines with J gene TRBJ2-6; D could derive from TRBD1 or TRBD2 (5 bases each). The material sequenced was PBMCs. This sequence originates from a woman under 30 in good health. CDR3 residues: CATSISGTGANVLTF. The CDR3 DNA reads TGTGCCACCAGCATTTCAGGGACCGGGGCCAACGTCCTGACTTTC.